This T cell receptor (beta chain) was captured in a study of beta chain features in type 1 diabetes. Study context: Patient and healthy donor groups were alike in age, gender and cell yields. Overall study results and limits: Small HLA sub-analyses could not settle whether HLA shapes TCRB rearrangement. Researchers reported that naive, central memory and Treg TCRB repertoires appeared more similar in patients than in healthy donors.

Each population that was sorted was more than 98% pure. The whole isolated RNA underwent reverse transcription, so sequencing captured expressed TCRB transcripts. Method: immunoSEQ multiplex PCR; TCRdb's copy keeps in-frame clones and lacks some. The sample gives about 180,000 clones, approximately 13% of which show up once; 0.62% is in the top ten. This clone was detected a few times. The antigen remains unidentified. Germline assignment: CDR1 SGHVS and CDR2 FQNEAQ. J was trimmed by 4 bases and V by 3 bases; bases with no gene match: 2. There are 14 residues in the CDR3. This chain connects TRBV7-8 to TRBJ2-1, with 8 bases matching TRBD2. This sequence was found in a woman between 18 and 29 years old in good health. Sequencing used central memory CD4+ T cells from blood. In DNA form, the CDR3 reads TGTGCCAGCAGCTTCGCTAGCGGGTACAATGAGCAGTTCTTC. This encodes CASSFASGYNEQFF.